The 32 T cell receptor beta chains listed next were all sequenced from one sample in a study of shared clonotypes between healthy human individuals (dated by TCRdb to 2020 to 2021). Preparation of the library involved the immunoSEQ multiplex PCR assay. This immuneACCESS table, as held by TCRdb, lists in-frame sequences with V and J called but not all clones. Of the missing ones, under half trace to an unresolved V gene in checked studies; the others have no known cause. The sample contains about 690,000 clones, roughly 87% of them found a single time. The ten top clones hold less than 40% of the sample. The sequenced sample consisted of memory CD8+ T cells from PBMCs. In light of the paper, this sample's cell subset or site label describes: CD45RO+ cells pooled with CCR7-negative TemRA cells. Receptor source: a man aged 18 to 35 in good health. Some clones in this sample may be carry-over from other donors' samples.

CDR3 loop: CASRPTGAGNEQFF. The CDR3 DNA follows: TGTGCCAGCAGGCCAACAGGGGCGGGCAATGAGCAGTTCTTC. The chain employs TRBV28 and TRBJ2-1; 7 nucleotides line up with TRBD1. This CDR3 is 14 amino acids long. The germline gives CDR1 MDHEN, CDR2 SYDVKM. Trimming at V came to 6 bases and at J to 6 bases, leaving 8 bases not matched to a gene.

The V gene is TRBV18, the J gene TRBJ2-1; tentatively, D is TRBD1 (6 bases). The CDR3 is made up of 16 amino acids. CDR1 is KGHSH, CDR2 LQKENI, per germline. Trimming cost V 2 bases and J 8 bases, with 19 bases left between them. DNA for the CDR3: TGTGCCAGCTCACCAAATGACAGGCCGCCTCACCATGAGCAGTTCTTC. Translation: CASSPNDRPPHHEQFF. Filled out from reference TRBV18 and TRBJ2-1, the complete variable domain reads NAGVMQNPRHLVRRRGQEARLRCSPMKGHSHVYWYRQLPEEGLKFMVYLQKENIIDESGMPKERFSAEFPKEGPSILRIQQVVRGDSAAYFCASSPNDRPPHHEQFFGPGTRLTVL.

The chain joins TRBV7-9 to TRBJ2-1; 9 bases are shared with TRBD1. CDR1 is SEHNR, CDR2 FQNEAQ, per germline (reference sequence). CDR3 length: 17 amino acids. V lost 5 bases to trimming and J lost 2 bases; unmatched junction nucleotides: 10. The DNA for the CDR3 is TGTGCCAGCAGCCATTCTAGTACAGGGGGCGCCTACAATGAGCAGTTCTTC. It encodes CASSHSSTGGAYNEQFF.

The chain is built from TRBV4-1 and TRBJ2-7; the D is unclear. Looked up from germline, CDR1 is MGHRA and CDR2 is YSYEKL. This CDR3 region has 13 residues. V dropped 1 base and J dropped 2 bases, with 6 bases sitting between them. CDR3 in amino acids: CASSQGYTYEQYF. The CDR3 DNA follows: TGCGCCAGCAGCCAAGGATACACCTACGAGCAGTACTTC.

V is TRBV29-1 and J is TRBJ2-1; 8 bases are a match to TRBD1. Losses at the gene ends were 7 bases for V and 6 bases for J; bases not matched to a gene: 17. Germline values: CDR1 SQVTM, CDR2 ANQGSEA. The CDR3 contains 16 residues. Here the CDR3 reads CSGTGGSVGATNEQFF. CDR3 DNA: TGCAGCGGCACAGGGGGGTCCGTGGGGGCTACCAATGAGCAGTTCTTC.

The chain couples TRBV11-2 to TRBJ2-4, with 14 bases aligning to TRBD2. The CDR3 loop spans 19 amino acids. Germline V lookup: CDR1 SGHAT, CDR2 FQNNGV. J was trimmed by 1 base and V by 5 bases; bases with no gene match: 10. The CDR3 nucleotides read TGTGCCAGCAGCCCCCCGACTAGCGGGAGGGCCGCGGCCAAAAACATTCAGTACTTC. Amino acids: CASSPPTSGRAAAKNIQYF.

V and J are TRBV5-1 and TRBJ2-7; D is possibly TRBD2 (5 bases). The CDR3 consists of 13 residues. CDR1 is SGHRS and CDR2 is YFSETQ in the germline V gene. The V and J ends lost 4 bases and 3 bases respectively, with 11 bases between them. CDR3 bases: TGCGCCAGCAGCCACCTTCGGGGCTACGAGCAGTACTTC. Translating it yields CASSHLRGYEQYF.

This rearrangement joins TRBV10-3 to TRBJ2-7; D possibly corresponds to TRBD1 (5 bases). CDR1 and CDR2 from the germline V gene are ENHRY and SYGVKD. The CDR3 spans 13 residues. The germline V and J ends were trimmed by 3 bases and 4 bases, with 10 bases remaining between them. Written as DNA, the CDR3 is TGTGCCATCAGTGACTGGCAGGGTTACGAGCAGTACTTC. Its protein is CAISDWQGYEQYF.

This rearrangement joins TRBV9 to TRBJ1-2; D is perhaps TRBD1 (5 bases). This CDR3 is 15 amino acids long. V was clipped by 3 bases and J by 0 bases, with 12 bases between them. CDR1 and CDR2 from the germline V gene are SGDLS and YYNGEE. CDR3 residues: CASSAWDRSNYGYTF. CDR3 in DNA: TGTGCCAGCAGCGCCTGGGACCGATCTAACTATGGCTACACCTTC. Full variable domain (rest looked up from reference TRBV9 and TRBJ1-2): DSGVTQTPKHLITATGQRVTLRCSPRSGDLSVYWYQQSLDQGLQFLIQYYNGEERAKGNILERFSAQQFPDLHSELNLSSLELGDSALYFCASSAWDRSNYGYTFGSGTRLTVV.

In this sample, this clone turned up once. The chain couples TRBV5-1 to TRBJ1-1; TRBD1 is a possible D gene (6 bases). The CDR3 is made up of 15 amino acids. CDR1 and CDR2 (germline): SGHRS, YFSETQ. Trimming removed 0 bases from V and 4 bases from J, with 13 bases in between. CDR3 coding DNA: TGCGCCAGCAGCTTGGACCTCGGGGGGCGCACTGAAGCTTTCTTT. Translating it yields CASSLDLGGRTEAFF.

V is TRBV6-7 and J is TRBJ2-7; tentatively, D is TRBD2 (7 bases). TRBV6-7 is treated as an ORF (open reading frame) with a function not yet certain. The CDR3 has 18 residues. V dropped 0 bases and J dropped 3 bases, with 21 bases sitting between them. The CDR3: CASSYSKGGPIPLYEQYF. The CDR3 region has the DNA TGTGCCAGCAGTTACTCGAAGGGGGGGCCAATCCCCCTCTACGAGCAGTACTTC.

In its sample, this clone was seen many times. This CDR3 is also generated by other DNA sequences in the sample. This chain joins TRBV7-9 and TRBJ2-5; D remains ambiguous. CDR1 and CDR2 (germline): SEHNR, FQNEAQ (reference sequence). This CDR3 has 13 residues. Trimming removed 2 bases at V and 2 bases at J, with 6 bases between. The CDR3 loop reads CASSLWRQETQYF. The DNA of the CDR3 is TGTGCCAGCAGCTTATGGCGGCAAGAGACCCAGTACTTC. Filled out from reference TRBV7-9 and TRBJ2-5, the complete variable domain reads DTGVSQNPRHKITKRGQNVTFRCDPISEHNRLYWYRQTLGQGPEFLTYFQNEAQLEKSRLLSDRFSAERPKGSFSTLEIQRTEQGDSAMYLCASSLWRQETQYFGPGTRLLVL.

V is TRBV21-1 and J is TRBJ2-7; the table's TRBD1 call for D was not verified on the DNA. TRBV21-1 is a recognized pseudogene. The CDR3 covers 16 residues. CDR3 nucleotides: TGTGCCAGCAGCGATGGAGGGACAGGGAGATTCTACGAGCAGTACTTC. It encodes CASSDGGTGRFYEQYF.

This sequence joins TRBV29-1 and TRBJ1-1, with D hard to call. The CDR3 totals 11 residues. Trimming pared 4 bases from V and 4 bases from J, leaving 7 bases between. Germline lookup yields CDR1 SQVTM and CDR2 ANQGSEA. The CDR3 spells CSVAGSTEAFF. CDR3 sequence (DNA): TGCAGCGTTGCTGGGAGCACTGAAGCTTTCTTT.

The chain links TRBV19 to TRBJ1-1; D is unresolved. V was trimmed by 3 bases and J by 1 base, leaving 9 bases between them. The CDR3 extends over 14 amino acids. The germline V gene has CDR1 LNHDA and CDR2 SQIVND (reference sequence). CDR3 residues: CASSIRGENTEAFF. As DNA, the CDR3 is TGTGCCAGTAGTATCCGGGGTGAGAACACTGAAGCTTTCTTT.

The chain uses TRBV29-1 and TRBJ2-7, with D hard to call. The V gene lost 5 bases and the J gene lost 3 bases, with 11 bases spanning the gap. CDR3 size: 12 residues. Germline values: CDR1 SQVTM, CDR2 ANQGSEA. The CDR3 is CSVLTAYYEQYF. Written as DNA, the CDR3 is TGCAGCGTTCTGACGGCATACTACGAGCAGTACTTC.

The J gene is TRBJ1-1, the V gene TRBV2; D not resolved. The germline V gene has CDR1 SNHLY and CDR2 FYNNEI. The CDR3 extends over 15 amino acids. Trimming cost V 3 bases and J 0 bases, with 11 bases left between them. CDR3 coding DNA: TGTGCCAGCAGTGACTGGCAGAACATGAACACTGAAGCTTTCTTT. This translates into CASSDWQNMNTEAFF.

The chain joins TRBV5-4 to TRBJ1-3; unclear D gene. CDR1 SGHNT and CDR2 YYREEE come from the germline V gene (reference sequence). V dropped 2 bases and J dropped 4 bases, with 22 bases sitting between them. This CDR3 has 18 amino acids. The CDR3, as DNA: TGTGCCAGCAGCTTTCTCATTTCAGCGGGCACCCGAGGAAACACCATATATTTT. Protein product: CASSFLISAGTRGNTIYF.

The count of this clone is one. The J gene is TRBJ2-2, the V gene TRBV27; a weak D match, TRBD2 (11 bases). Germline CDR1 is MNHEY and CDR2 is SMNVEV (reference sequence). V was trimmed by 5 bases and J by 2 bases, leaving 33 bases between them. The CDR3 is 22 residues long. The DNA of the CDR3 is TGTGCCAGCAGTCCCAAGGGACAGGGGACTCCTAGCGGGAGGCATAACACCGGGGAGCTGTTTTTT. It encodes CASSPKGQGTPSGRHNTGELFF.

The chain is built from TRBV27 and TRBJ1-4; D is perhaps TRBD1 (5 bases). Germline assignment: CDR1 MNHEY and CDR2 SMNVEV (reference sequence). Trimming shortened V by 5 bases and J by 4 bases, and 11 bases separated the two germline ends. CDR3 size: 14 residues. CDR3 region: CASSPRGFNEKLFF. DNA of the CDR3: TGTGCCAGCAGTCCCCGGGGCTTTAATGAAAAACTGTTTTTT.

This chain uses TRBV5-4 with TRBJ1-1; no firm D call. V lost 4 bases and J lost 1, with 11 bases in between. Germline V gene data show CDR1 as SGHNT and CDR2 as YYREEE (reference sequence). The CDR3 contains 14 residues. CDR3: CASSTFRKNTEAFF. The CDR3 DNA follows: TGTGCCAGCAGCACCTTCCGGAAGAACACTGAAGCTTTCTTT.

The V gene is TRBV28, the J gene TRBJ2-7, with 7 nucleotides matching TRBD1. The CDR3 is 14 residues long. Germline assignment: CDR1 MDHEN and CDR2 SYDVKM. V was pared by 10 bases and J by 2 bases, with 11 bases of the junction left unmatched. The CDR3, as DNA: TGTGCCATTAGGGACCGGGACAGCACCTACGAGCAGTACTTC. Translated, it gives CAIRDRDSTYEQYF.

The chain links TRBV5-8 to TRBJ2-7, with D uncertain. The CDR3 contains 11 residues. Trimming removed 6 bases from V and 3 bases from J, with 7 bases in between. CDR1 and CDR2 (germline): SGHTS, YDEGEE. DNA for the CDR3: TGTGCCAGCAAGTTGAGCTACGAGCAGTACTTC. Amino acid sequence: CASKLSYEQYF.

The chain employs TRBV9 and TRBJ1-4, with D possibly TRBD1 on 5 matching bases. This CDR3 comprises 13 residues. The V gene's germline CDR1 is SGDLS and CDR2 YYNGEE. V lost 4 bases, J lost 8 bases, and 12 bases lay in between. CDR3 DNA sequence: TGTGCCAGCAGCCAGGGCGGGGCGGAAAAACTGTTTTTT. Its protein is CASSQGGAEKLFF.

Note on this clone: The same CDR3 arises from other DNA sequences in this sample as well. The chain recombines TRBV7-9 with TRBJ2-1, with 7 positions matching TRBD1. This CDR3 is 15 amino acids long. Trimming at V came to 0 bases and at J to 4 bases, leaving 3 bases not matched to a gene. CDR1 and CDR2 (germline): SEHNR, FQNEAQ (reference sequence). As DNA, the CDR3 is TGTGCCAGCAGCTTAGCACAGGGGAGTTACAATGAGCAGTTCTTC. Protein sequence: CASSLAQGSYNEQFF.

V and J are TRBV7-6 and TRBJ2-5, with D unresolved. The germline V gene has CDR1 SGHVS and CDR2 FNYEAQ. The CDR3 length is 13 residues. Trimming shortened V by 1 base and J by 5 bases, and 8 bases separated the two germline ends. The CDR3 protein is CASSLGAPETQYF. Written as DNA, the CDR3 is TGTGCCAGCAGCTTAGGGGCTCCGGAGACCCAGTACTTC.

V usage is TRBV11-3 and J usage is TRBJ1-1; no reliable D call. The germline V gene encodes CDR1 SGHNT and CDR2 YENEEA. The CDR3 contains 13 residues. V lost 8 bases to trimming and J lost 1 base, with 11 bases between them. CDR3 region: CASALGRNTEAFF. In DNA form, the CDR3 reads TGTGCCAGCGCTCTGGGCCGGAACACTGAAGCTTTCTTT. Complete variable domain (other parts from reference TRBV11-3 and TRBJ1-1): EAGVVQSPRYKIIEKKQPVAFWCNPISGHNTLYWYLQNLGQGPELLIRYENEEAVDDSQLPKDRFSAERLKGVDSTLKIQPAELGDSAVYLCASALGRNTEAFFGQGTRLTVV.

A single count supports this clone. The V and J genes are TRBV7-8 and TRBJ2-5; 8 bases map to TRBD2. The length of the CDR3 is 16 residues. Per the germline V gene, CDR1 is SGHVS and CDR2 is FQNEAQ. V was pared by 5 bases and J by 5 bases, with 13 bases of the junction left unmatched. The CDR3 here is CASSQPWAGGEETQYF. As DNA, the CDR3 is TGTGCCAGCAGCCAACCGTGGGCGGGAGGTGAGGAGACCCAGTACTTC.

The V call is TRBV9, the J call TRBJ2-1; maybe TRBD2 (6 bases). Germline V gene sequence: CDR1 SGDLS, CDR2 YYNGEE. V was clipped by 4 bases and J by 3 bases, with 14 bases between them. CDR3 size: 15 residues. The CDR3 region has the DNA TGTGCCAGCAGCCCCGGAGGGCCAGTCTACAATGAGCAGTTCTTC. This encodes CASSPGGPVYNEQFF.

Details on this clone: It may be a read error: a sequence one base away is much more abundant. The same CDR3 arises from other DNA sequences in this sample as well. The chain joins TRBV6-5 to TRBJ1-1, with 10 bases matching TRBD1. This CDR3 has 14 amino acids. Per germline, CDR1 MNHEY and CDR2 SVGAGI. CDR3 protein: CASRETGGGTEAFF. Written as DNA, the CDR3 is TGCGCCAGCAGAGAGACAGGGGGCGGAACTGAAGCTTTCTTT.

Points on this clone: The same CDR3 can be traced to other DNA sequences in this sample. The genes are TRBV29-1 and TRBJ2-1, with D maybe TRBD1 (6 bases). V shed 7 bases and J shed 0 bases, with 10 bases lying between them. This CDR3 comprises 13 residues. Per germline, CDR1 SQVTM and CDR2 ANQGSEA. The CDR3 bases are TGCAGCGAGAGGGGGAGCTCCTACAATGAGCAGTTCTTC. This sequence encodes CSERGSSYNEQFF.

This chain joins TRBV6-4 and TRBJ2-3; perhaps TRBD2 as D (5 bases). The CDR3 contains 13 residues. Trimming shortened V by 6 bases and J by 4 bases, and 11 bases separated the two germline ends. Germline V gene data show CDR1 as MRHNA and CDR2 as SNTAGT. CDR3 protein: CASSSGMADTQYF. The CDR3 nucleotides read TGTGCCAGCAGCTCGGGGATGGCAGATACGCAGTATTTT.